This T cell receptor beta chain stems from a study of naive and memory T cell subsets. Study-wide results and caveats: Tuberculin site TCR excess was interpreted as type IV hypersensitivity infiltration. TCR transcript changes with activation or differentiation may affect this RNA method. TCRs were reportedly recovered from both biopsy types, mostly tuberculin test sites.

V lost 4 bases, J lost 3 bases, and 10 bases lay in between. The CDR3 spans 14 residues. The germline V gene has CDR1 MNHNS and CDR2 SASEGT. Described treatment: skin biopsy from PPD injection site in Mantoux-positive individual. The library had UMIs added by 3' ligation of an oligonucleotide to TCR cDNA. Biopsied sites were PPD injections in people with a positive Mantoux test. This clonotype was picked up many times. Its antigen is not identified. Four PCR rounds used nested alpha and beta constant region primers plus the SP2 primer. TCRdb analysed the UMI-ligation and nested PCR reads with MiXCR anew, one entry per CDR3 protein. The table lists 35,000 to 40,000 distinct CDR3 sequences, approximately 10% of them singletons.

The starting material was skin, obtained from a tuberculin skin test site. The chain carries TRBV6-1 and TRBJ1-5, with D unclear. This clonotype originated in an adult in good health. The CDR3 spells CASSAGIANQPQHF. CDR3 bases: TGTGCCAGCAGTGCCGGCATAGCCAATCAGCCCCAGCATTTT.